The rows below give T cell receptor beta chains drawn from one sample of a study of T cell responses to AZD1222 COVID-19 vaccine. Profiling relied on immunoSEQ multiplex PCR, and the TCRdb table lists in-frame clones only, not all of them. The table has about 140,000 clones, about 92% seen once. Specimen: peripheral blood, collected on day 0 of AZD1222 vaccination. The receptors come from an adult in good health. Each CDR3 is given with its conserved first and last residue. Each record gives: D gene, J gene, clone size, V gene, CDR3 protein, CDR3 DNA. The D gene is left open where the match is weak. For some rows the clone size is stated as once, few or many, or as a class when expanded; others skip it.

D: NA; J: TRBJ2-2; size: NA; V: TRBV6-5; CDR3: CASTPTGTNTGELFF; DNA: TGTGCCAGCACCCCTACCGGGACCAACACCGGGGAGCTGTTTTTT
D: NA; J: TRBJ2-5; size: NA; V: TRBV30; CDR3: CAWASGETQYF; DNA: TGTGCCTGGGCTTCAGGAGAGACCCAGTACTTC
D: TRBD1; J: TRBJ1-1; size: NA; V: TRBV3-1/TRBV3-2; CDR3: CASSLEDRADTEAFF; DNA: TGTGCCAGCAGTTTAGAGGACAGGGCGGACACTGAAGCTTTCTTT
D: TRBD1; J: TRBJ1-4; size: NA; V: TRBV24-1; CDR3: CATSDPPGQGTNEKLFF; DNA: TGTGCCACCAGTGACCCTCCGGGACAGGGTACTAATGAAAAACTGTTTTTT
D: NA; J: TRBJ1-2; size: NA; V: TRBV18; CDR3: CASSPGDPPNYGYTF; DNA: TGTGCCAGCTCACCCGGAGACCCTCCTAACTATGGCTACACCTTC
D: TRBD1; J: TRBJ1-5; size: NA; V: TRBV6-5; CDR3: CARLRDRTFNQPQHF; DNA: TGTGCCAGACTTAGGGACAGGACCTTCAATCAGCCCCAGCATTTT
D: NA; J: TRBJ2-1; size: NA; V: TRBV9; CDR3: CASSVSGGPGSYNEQFF; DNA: TGTGCCAGCAGCGTAAGCGGTGGGCCTGGCTCCTACAATGAGCAGTTCTTC
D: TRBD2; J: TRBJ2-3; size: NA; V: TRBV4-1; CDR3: CASSQDGSGRGDTQYF; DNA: TGCGCCAGCAGCCAAGACGGGAGCGGGAGGGGAGATACGCAGTATTTT
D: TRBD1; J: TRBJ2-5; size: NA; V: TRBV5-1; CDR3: CASSVGQPQETQYF; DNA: TGCGCCAGCAGCGTGGGACAGCCCCAAGAGACCCAGTACTTC
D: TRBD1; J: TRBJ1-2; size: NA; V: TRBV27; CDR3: CASSSGQGFGYTF; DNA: TGTGCCAGCAGTTCGGGACAGGGGTTTGGCTACACCTTC
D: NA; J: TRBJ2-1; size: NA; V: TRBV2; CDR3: CASKKRGSNEQFF; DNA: TGTGCCAGCAAAAAACGAGGGTCCAATGAGCAGTTCTTC
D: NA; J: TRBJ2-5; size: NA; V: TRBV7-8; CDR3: CASSQRGETQYF; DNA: TGTGCCAGCAGCCAACGAGGCGAGACCCAGTACTTC
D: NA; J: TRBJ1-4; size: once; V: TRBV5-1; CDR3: CASSPRGQANEKLFF; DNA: TGCGCCAGCAGCCCGAGGGGCCAGGCTAATGAAAAACTGTTTTTT
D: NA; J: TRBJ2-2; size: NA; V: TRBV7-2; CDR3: CASKGQNTGELFF; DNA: TGTGCCAGCAAGGGACAGAACACCGGGGAGCTGTTTTTT
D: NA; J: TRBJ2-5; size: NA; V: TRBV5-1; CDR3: CASMGLSTETQYF; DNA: TGCGCCAGCATGGGTCTGTCGACGGAGACCCAGTACTTC
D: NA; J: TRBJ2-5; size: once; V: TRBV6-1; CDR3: CASSDPPTPQETQYF; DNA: TGTGCCAGCAGTGATCCTCCGACTCCACAAGAGACCCAGTACTTC
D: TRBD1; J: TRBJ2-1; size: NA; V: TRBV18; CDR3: CASSPTGVKDNEQFF; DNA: TGTGCCAGCTCCCCGACAGGGGTAAAGGACAATGAGCAGTTCTTC
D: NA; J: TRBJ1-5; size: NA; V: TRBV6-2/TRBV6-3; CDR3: CASSYGGTSNQPQHF; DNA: TGTGCCAGCAGTTACGGCGGGACATCTAATCAGCCCCAGCATTTT
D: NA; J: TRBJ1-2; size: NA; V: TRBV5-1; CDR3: CASSLDPSTAGYTF; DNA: TGCGCCAGCAGCTTGGACCCAAGCACGGCTGGCTACACCTTC
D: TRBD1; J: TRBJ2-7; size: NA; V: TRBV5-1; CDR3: CASSSGTGGARAF; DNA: TGCGCCAGCAGCTCCGGGACAGGGGGCGCCAGGGCCTTC
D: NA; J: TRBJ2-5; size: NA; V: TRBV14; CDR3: CASSQESGISHQETQYF; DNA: TGTGCCAGCAGCCAAGAATCGGGGATCTCCCACCAAGAGACCCAGTACTTC
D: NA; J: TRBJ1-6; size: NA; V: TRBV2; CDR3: CASISLEGSPLHF; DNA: TGTGCCAGCATCTCCCTGGAGGGATCACCCCTCCACTTT
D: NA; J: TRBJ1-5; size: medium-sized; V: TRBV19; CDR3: CASSIGKSREGQPQHF; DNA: TGTGCCAGTAGTATCGGCAAAAGTAGGGAGGGGCAGCCCCAGCATTTT
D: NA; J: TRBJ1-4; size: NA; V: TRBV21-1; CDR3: CASSTRDSNEKLFF; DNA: TGTGCCAGCAGCACGCGGGACAGCAATGAAAAACTGTTTTTT
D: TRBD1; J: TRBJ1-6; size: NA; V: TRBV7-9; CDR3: CASSSPGQGSSPLHF; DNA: TGTGCCAGCAGCTCACCGGGACAGGGTAGTTCACCCCTCCACTTT
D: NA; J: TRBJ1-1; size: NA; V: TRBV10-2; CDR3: CASRGGTLNTEAFF; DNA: TGCGCCAGCAGGGGGGGGACCTTGAACACTGAAGCTTTCTTT
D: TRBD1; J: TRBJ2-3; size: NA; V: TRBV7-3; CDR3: CASSRGQASDTQYF; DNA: TGTGCCAGCAGCCGAGGACAGGCCTCTGATACGCAGTATTTT
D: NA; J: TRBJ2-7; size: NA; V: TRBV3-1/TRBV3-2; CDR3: CASSSHKGGAEQYF; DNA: TGTGCCAGCAGCTCCCATAAGGGGGGAGCCGAGCAGTACTTC
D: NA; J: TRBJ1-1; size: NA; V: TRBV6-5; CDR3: CASSPRPGTEAFF; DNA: TGTGCCAGCAGTCCTAGACCGGGCACTGAAGCTTTCTTT
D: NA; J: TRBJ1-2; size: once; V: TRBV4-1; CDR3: CASSQEPFVGGYTF; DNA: TGCGCCAGCAGCCAAGAACCCTTTGTGGGTGGCTACACCTTC
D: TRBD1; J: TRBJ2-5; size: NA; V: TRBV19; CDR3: CASTATGGEETQYF; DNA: TGTGCCAGTACCGCGACAGGGGGCGAAGAGACCCAGTACTTC
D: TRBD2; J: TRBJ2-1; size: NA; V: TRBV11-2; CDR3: CASSPGLAYNEQFF; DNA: TGTGCCAGCAGCCCGGGACTAGCCTACAATGAGCAGTTCTTC
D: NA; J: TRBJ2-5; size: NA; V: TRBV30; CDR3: CAWSVGGATSQYF; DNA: TGTGCCTGGAGTGTAGGGGGGGCCACGTCCCAGTACTTC
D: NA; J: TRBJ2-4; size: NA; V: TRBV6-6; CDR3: CASSPGRGLNKNIQYF; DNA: TGTGCCAGCAGTCCCGGACGGGGATTGAACAAAAACATTCAGTACTTC
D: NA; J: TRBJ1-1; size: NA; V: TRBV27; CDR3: CASRGSYVPLGGEAFF; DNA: TGTGCCAGCAGGGGCAGCTATGTTCCTTTGGGGGGTGAAGCTTTCTTT
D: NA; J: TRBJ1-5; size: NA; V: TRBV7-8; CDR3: CASSLAPGSQPHF; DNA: TGTGCCAGCAGCTTAGCACCCGGCTCCCAGCCGCATTTT
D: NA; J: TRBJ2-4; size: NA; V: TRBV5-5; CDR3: CASSLELRQTSKNIQYF; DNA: TGTGCCAGCAGCTTGGAGCTTCGGCAGACCTCCAAAAACATTCAGTACTTC
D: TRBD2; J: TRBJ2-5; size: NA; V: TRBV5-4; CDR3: CASSLLGLAGQETQYF; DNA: TGTGCCAGCAGCTTACTGGGACTAGCGGGACAAGAGACCCAGTACTTC
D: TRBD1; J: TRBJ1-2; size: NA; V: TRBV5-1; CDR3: CASSGTQGSYGYTF; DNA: TGCGCCAGCAGCGGAACACAGGGGTCCTATGGCTACACCTTC